The entry below gives a single TCR beta chain sequence along with its context. The antigen remains unidentified. The entry originates in a study of cytomegalovirus exposure and HLA in healthy donors. Notes on the study in general: Most TCR sequences were seen very rarely across donors, but some public TCRs occurred in many. Among TCR beta chains, those listed as cytomegalovirus-associated numbered over 150. Certain sequence variants were highly shared and formed a cluster, and this cluster was likely a sequencing artifact.

The CDR3 runs to 17 residues. The germline CDR1 and CDR2 sequences are MNHNS and SASEGT. V lost 4 bases to trimming and J lost 1 base, with 17 bases between them. The PCR was carried out with 60 Vbeta primers and 13 Jbeta primers. Libraries were prepared by immunoSEQ multiplex PCR; TCRdb keeps only in-frame clonotypes and omits some of them. The table records fewer than 150,000 clones, approximately 70% of them present only once. This TCR was sampled from a human donor in good health. Input material: PBMCs. V usage is TRBV6-1 and J usage is TRBJ2-4; tentatively, D is TRBD2 (6 bases). CDR3 nucleotide sequence: TGTGCCAGCAGTGCAACGGAGGGAAGCCCGGCCAAAAACATTCAGTACTTC. Translating it yields CASSATEGSPAKNIQYF.